The next 21 T cell receptor beta chains were all read from a single sample in a study of blood T cell repertoires in COVID-19. The table came from immunoSEQ multiplex PCR; TCRdb's copy has only in-frame clones and leaves some out. Here the sample spans a few hundred thousand clones, about 79% being singletons. The sequenced sample consisted of peripheral blood. All receptors come from a man older than 75 with acute or convalescent COVID-19.

This rearrangement joins TRBV5-1 to TRBJ1-2, with D unresolved. Trimming removed 0 bases at V and 1 base at J, with 7 bases between. This CDR3 spans 14 amino acids. Germline CDR1 and CDR2: SGHRS and YFSETQ. CDR3 DNA: TGCGCCAGCAGCTTGGCCAAGCATAACTATGGCTACACCTTC. It specifies CASSLAKHNYGYTF.

The rearrangement joins TRBV5-6 to TRBJ1-2; TRBD1 is a possible D gene (5 bases). Trimming cost V 4 bases and J 1 base, with 11 bases left between them. The V gene's germline CDR1 is SGHDT and CDR2 YYEEEE. This CDR3 spans 14 amino acids. CDR3 loop: CASSPLDSNYGYTF. CDR3 nucleotides: TGTGCCAGCAGCCCCCTCGACAGTAACTATGGCTACACCTTC.

Of note for this clone: The junction departs from the called germline gene at one end, perhaps through a read error. The chain has TRBV6-1 and TRBJ1-2; 7 bases match TRBD1. Germline values: CDR1 MNHNS, CDR2 SASEGT. The CDR3 loop spans 17 amino acids. CDR3 region: CASSARTGEEVSSGCTF. The CDR3 DNA reads TGTGCCAGCAGTGCGAGGACAGGCGAAGAGGTTAGTAGTGGCTGCACCTTC.

The CDR3 protein is CASSPWGEVQHF. The CDR3 bases are TGTGCCAGTAGTCCCTGGGGCGAGGTCCAGCATTTT. The chain carries TRBV19 and TRBJ1-5; D is perhaps TRBD1 (5 bases). The CDR3 sequence is 12 residues long. The V gene lost 5 bases and the J gene lost 12 bases, with 14 bases spanning the gap. Germline assignment: CDR1 LNHDA and CDR2 SQIVND (reference sequence).

V usage is TRBV11-2 and J usage is TRBJ2-7, with D hard to call. V was clipped by 4 bases and J by 2 bases, with 12 bases between them. There are 14 residues in the CDR3. Germline CDR1 reads SGHAT; CDR2 reads FQNNGV. This CDR3 reads CASSYTVPAYEQYF. In DNA form, the CDR3 reads TGTGCCAGCAGCTATACAGTACCAGCCTACGAGCAGTACTTC.

V usage is TRBV6-1 and J usage is TRBJ1-1, with D perhaps TRBD1 (5 bases). CDR1 is MNHNS and CDR2 is SASEGT in the germline V gene. Trimming removed 0 bases at V and 0 bases at J, with 17 bases between. CDR3 size: 18 residues. The CDR3 region is CASSEARGWKGVNTEAFF. The CDR3 DNA reads TGTGCCAGCAGTGAAGCGCGGGGGTGGAAAGGTGTGAACACTGAAGCTTTCTTT.

Details on this clone: One end of the junction varies from germline; a read error may be responsible. The V and J genes are TRBV24-1 and TRBJ2-7, with D possibly matching TRBD2 (5 bases). The V gene's germline CDR1 is KGHDR and CDR2 SFDVKD. This CDR3 is 11 amino acids long. Written as DNA, the CDR3 is TGCGGACTGCATCCCTCCTACGAGCAGTACTTC. Translation: CGLHPSYEQYF.

In regard to this clone: A junction end diverges from the germline sequence, so it may reflect a read error. The CDR3 is CASKAAPMNTEAFF. Written as DNA, the CDR3 is TGTGCAAGCAAGGCGGCCCCTATGAACACTGAAGCTTTCTTT. The V call is TRBV2, the J call TRBJ1-1, with D unclear. The CDR3 has 14 residues. Germline V CDR1 and CDR2: SNHLY, FYNNEI.

The chain links TRBV18 to TRBJ2-3; D may be TRBD1 (6 bases). This CDR3 is built from 15 residues. With 3 bases removed from V and 5 bases from J, the gap between germline ends came to 15 bases. Germline-derived CDR1 and CDR2 are KGHSH and LQKENI. CDR3 sequence reads: CASSPRRGGLDTQYF. The DNA for the CDR3 is TGTGCCAGCTCACCGCGTAGAGGGGGTTTAGATACGCAGTATTTT.

Only one count was recorded for this clone. The chain has TRBV28 and TRBJ1-2, with 8 nucleotides matching TRBD1. The V gene end was trimmed by 6 bases and the J gene end by 4 bases; junction bases not matched to a gene: 4. The CDR3 contains 13 residues. Germline V gene data show CDR1 as MDHEN and CDR2 as SYDVKM. The CDR3 DNA reads TGTGCCAGCAGAACAGGGGGGTCCTATGGCTACACCTTC. Its protein is CASRTGGSYGYTF.

This clone occurred once. The chain recombines TRBV7-9 with TRBJ2-3; TRBD2 aligns across 7 bases. Germline V gives CDR1 SEHNR, CDR2 FQNEAQ (reference sequence). CDR3 length: 16 amino acids. V lost 3 bases and J lost 2; bases outside the gene matches: 8. The CDR3 spells CASSLVVLAATDTQYF. The CDR3 bases are TGTGCCAGCAGCTTGGTCGTGCTAGCGGCCACAGATACGCAGTATTTT.

This sequence joins TRBV2 and TRBJ2-3, with D possibly being TRBD2 (6 bases). The CDR3 runs 14 residues. Trimming left V 7 bases short and J 0 bases short, with 11 bases between. CDR1 and CDR2 from the germline V gene are SNHLY and FYNNEI. Written as DNA, the CDR3 is TGTGCCAGCATGATCGGGAGTAGCACAGATACGCAGTATTTT. Translated, it gives CASMIGSSTDTQYF. The whole variable domain, filled in from reference TRBV2 and TRBJ2-3, reads EPEVTQTPSHQVTQMGQEVILRCVPISNHLYFYWYRQILGQKVEFLVSFYNNEISEKSEIFDDQFSVERPDGSNFTLKIRSTKLEDSAMYFCASMIGSSTDTQYFGPGTRLTVL.

The chain links TRBV5-4 to TRBJ1-1; 10 bases agree with TRBD1. Per the germline V gene, CDR1 is SGHNT and CDR2 is YYREEE (reference sequence). This CDR3 is 17 amino acids long. V was clipped by 4 bases and J by 0 bases; unmatched bases: 9. CDR3 loop: CASSLRQGAVMNTEAFF. CDR3 in DNA: TGTGCCAGCAGCCTCAGACAGGGGGCGGTAATGAACACTGAAGCTTTCTTT.

The chain links TRBV5-1 to TRBJ1-2; D is perhaps TRBD1 (5 bases). V was pared by 0 bases and J by 1 base, with 7 bases between. Germline V CDR1 and CDR2: SGHRS, YFSETQ. The CDR3 has 14 amino acids. The CDR3 spells CASSLGQLNYGYTF. Written as DNA, the CDR3 is TGCGCCAGCAGCTTGGGACAGCTTAACTATGGCTACACCTTC.

The chain employs TRBV5-1 and TRBJ1-1, with no clear D. The V end lost 0 bases, the J end lost 1 base, and 10 bases lay between the germline ends. Germline V CDR1 and CDR2: SGHRS, YFSETQ. The length of the CDR3 is 15 residues. For the CDR3, the DNA is TGCGCCAGCAGCTTGGATGTAGGAGGGAACACTGAAGCTTTCTTT. It translates to CASSLDVGGNTEAFF.

The V and J genes are TRBV10-3 and TRBJ1-2, with 8 positions matching TRBD1. The CDR3 is 14 residues long. CDR1 is ENHRY, CDR2 SYGVKD, per germline. The junction had 11 bases not matched to a gene; V was cut back by 4 bases and J by 10 bases. The CDR3, as DNA: TGTGCCATCAGTGGTGACAGGGGCCCGCTGGTCTACACCTTC. It codes for CAISGDRGPLVYTF.

The rearrangement joins TRBV5-1 to TRBJ2-1, with 7 bases that match TRBD2. The germline V gene has CDR1 SGHRS and CDR2 YFSETQ. V was clipped by 5 bases and J by 7 bases; unmatched bases: 6. The CDR3 runs 13 residues. The CDR3 region is CASREGTNNEQFF. The CDR3 DNA sequence: TGCGCCAGCAGGGAAGGGACTAATAATGAGCAGTTCTTC.

The CDR3 DNA sequence: TGTGCCAGCAGCCACTCCACAGATAATTCACCCCTCCACTTT. Translating gives CASSHSTDNSPLHF. V and J are TRBV3-1 (or the pseudogene TRBV3-2) and TRBJ1-6, with D unresolved. This CDR3 has 14 amino acids. Germline CDR1 LGHDT, CDR2 YNNKEL (reference sequence). The V end was cut by 3 bases, the J end by 5 bases, with 8 bases between.

The rearrangement links TRBV6-5 to TRBJ1-1; 8 positions match TRBD1. CDR1 MNHEY and CDR2 SVGAGI come from the germline V gene. V trimming: 8 bases; J trimming: 4 bases; junction bases outside the gene matches: 9. CDR3 length: 14 residues. The CDR3 spells CASVFGQGTTEAFF. As DNA, the CDR3 is TGTGCCAGCGTTTTTGGACAGGGAACCACTGAAGCTTTCTTT.

The chain links TRBV14 to TRBJ2-3; 7 bases agree with TRBD2. In germline, CDR1 is SGHDN, CDR2 FVKESK. The CDR3 has 14 amino acids. With V trimmed by 2 bases and J by 1 base, 0 bases remained unmatched. The CDR3 is CASSQRGGTDTQYF. The CDR3 DNA sequence: TGTGCCAGCAGCCAACGGGGGGGCACAGATACGCAGTATTTT.

The chain uses TRBV6-1 and TRBJ1-4; 9 bases are shared with TRBD1. Germline V gene data show CDR1 as MNHNS and CDR2 as SASEGT. The V segment lost 2 bases and the J segment 4 bases; nucleotides outside the gene matches: 8. The CDR3 is made up of 17 amino acids. CDR3 nucleotides: TGTGCCAGCAGTGAATTCCCAACAGGGGGCCTTAATGAAAAACTGTTTTTT. It translates to CASSEFPTGGLNEKLFF.